These T cell receptor beta chains were read from a single sample in a study of breast tumors, draining lymph nodes, adjacent tissues. TCRdb re-analysed the multiplex PCR reads in MiXCR, keeping a single row per CDR3 protein. The sample includes some 170,000 distinct CDR3 sequences, more than 25% of them seen just once. What was sequenced was axillary lymph node tissue. The receptors were sampled from a female donor with breast cancer. Some clones in this sample may be carry-over from other donors' samples. The CDR3 runs from the conserved cysteine through the conserved F or W. The order of the fields is D gene, J gene, V gene, clone size, CDR3 DNA, CDR3 protein. A D gene is named only where the DNA matches it firmly. Clone size is not always given. Where it is, it says once, few, many or a class for expanded clones.

NA,TRBJ1-4,TRBV29-1,NA,TGCAGCGTCATAGGACAGAACAGTGAAAAACTGTTTTTT,CSVIGQNSEKLFF
NA,TRBJ2-5,TRBV5-6,many,TGTGCCAGCAGCTCCCAAGGGGTCCAAGAGACCCAGTACTTC,CASSSQGVQETQYF
TRBD2,TRBJ2-3,TRBV9,NA,TGTGCCAGCAGCGCTCCAATAGCGGGGTCCACAGATACGCAGTATTTT,CASSAPIAGSTDTQYF
NA,TRBJ2-7,TRBV11-2,NA,TGTGCCAGCAGCGCCTTGTCGTACGCCGAGCAGTACTTC,CASSALSYAEQYF
NA,TRBJ1-4,TRBV10-3,NA,TGTGCCGTCAGTGGATATGCAACTAATGAAAAACTGTTTTTT,CAVSGYATNEKLFF
NA,TRBJ2-7,TRBV5-4,once,TGTGCCTGCAGCTTCTCCGGGGCGACCTCCTACGAGCAGTACTTC,CACSFSGATSYEQYF
NA,TRBJ1-2,TRBV15,NA,TGTGCCGCCAGCAGCCATGGCCTCAGTGAGGGCTACACCTTC,CAASSHGLSEGYTF
NA,TRBJ1-6,TRBV4-1,many,TGCGCCAGCAGCCTCGTAATCGGGTTAGATAATTCACCCCTCCACTTT,CASSLVIGLDNSPLHF
NA,TRBJ1-2,TRBV30,many,TGTGCCTGGATGGGGGCAGGGCGAAACTATGGCTACACCTTC,CAWMGAGRNYGYTF
NA,TRBJ2-5,TRBV20-1,many,TGCAGTGCTAGAGATTGGGGGTACGGGAGAGGGACGGGAGAGACCCAGTACTTC,CSARDWGYGRGTGETQYF
TRBD1,TRBJ1-5,TRBV6-1,many,TGTGCCAGCCAAAGCCTTGGACAGGGGATCTATCAGCCCCAGCATTTT,CASQSLGQGIYQPQHF
TRBD1,TRBJ2-1,TRBV20-1,many,TGCAGTGCTACGAAAGGGGGCGCGGGCAATGAGCAGTTCTTC,CSATKGGAGNEQFF
NA,TRBJ2-1,TRBV28,NA,TGTCCCAGCAGTTTGGAGACATATTACAATGAGCAGTTCTTC,CPSSLETYYNEQFF
NA,TRBJ2-7,TRBV24-1,many,TGTGCCACCAGTGAGGGGGACTACGAGCAGTACTTC,CATSEGDYEQYF
NA,TRBJ2-3,TRBV6-1,NA,TGTGCCAGCTCCCGAGGGATTGCAGCAGATACGCAGTATTTT,CASSRGIAADTQYF
NA,TRBJ2-5,TRBV7-9,many,TGTGCCAGCAGCTTAGTCGGCTCCGGCGGGACCCAGTACTTC,CASSLVGSGGTQYF
NA,TRBJ1-2,TRBV10-3,many,TGTGCCATCAGTCCCTCCGTCTATGGCTACACCTTC,CAISPSVYGYTF
NA,TRBJ1-3,TRBV9,many,TGTGCCAGCAGCGGGGGGAGGGGCAGCATTGCGGGGGACTCTGGAAACACCATATATTTT,CASSGGRGSIAGDSGNTIYF
NA,TRBJ1-1,TRBV15,few,TGTGCCACCAGCAGGCCGGACTCTCTTCCAGGTAGGACTGAAGCTTTCTTT,CATSRPDSLPGRTEAFF
NA,TRBJ2-2,TRBV11-2,many,TGTGCCAGCAGCTTACCAGAGGCGAATACCGGGGAGCTGTTTTTT,CASSLPEANTGELFF
NA,TRBJ1-5,TRBV5-8,many,TGTGCCAGCAGCTTTCGGACGAGATGGAATCAGCCCCAGCATTTT,CASSFRTRWNQPQHF